The 11 T cell receptor beta chains given below trace back to one sample, sequenced in a study of blood T cell repertoires in COVID-19. Sequenced by immunoSEQ multiplex PCR; TCRdb stores in-frame clones only, minus some. The sample includes 340,000 or so clones, 65% to 90% seen only once; the top ten take approximately 4.4%. The sequenced sample was PBMCs or T cells enriched from blood (not recorded which). The receptors come from a woman in her 40s with acute COVID-19.

V and J are TRBV6-1 and TRBJ2-3, with D perhaps matching TRBD1 (6 bases). From germline, CDR1 is MNHNS and CDR2 SASEGT. The CDR3 has 17 amino acids. Trimming removed 0 bases at V and 1 base at J, with 14 bases between. CDR3 coding DNA: TGTGCCAGCAGTGAAGCACAGGGCCGTCTCCGCACAGATACGCAGTATTTT. The encoded protein is CASSEAQGRLRTDTQYF.

This clone was found once. V usage is TRBV9 and J usage is TRBJ1-6, with 8 bases lining up with TRBD1. This CDR3 has 15 amino acids. Per germline, CDR1 SGDLS and CDR2 YYNGEE. After removal of 2 bases from V and 6 bases from J, the junction contained 4 bases not matched to a gene. The CDR3 DNA reads TGTGCCAGCAGCGTGCAGGACAGGGTTAATTCACCCCTCCACTTT. Translated: CASSVQDRVNSPLHF.

The chain employs TRBV7-3 and TRBJ1-1; D is perhaps TRBD1 (6 bases). The CDR3 has 13 residues. Germline assignment: CDR1 SGHTA and CDR2 FQGTGA. V lost 5 bases and J 11 bases, leaving 18 bases between the germline ends. The DNA of the CDR3 is TGTGCCAGCAGCCCGTCGCCGGGACAAAGGGCTTTCTTT. Its protein is CASSPSPGQRAFF.

As for this clone: Other DNA sequences in this specimen translate into the identical CDR3. The chain links TRBV18 to TRBJ1-1; 8 bases line up with TRBD1. Per germline, CDR1 KGHSH and CDR2 LQKENI. Trimming removed 3 bases from V and 5 bases from J; junction bases left unmatched: 2. CDR3 length equals 13 residues. The CDR3 DNA reads TGTGCCAGCTCACCCGACAGGGGAACTGAAGCTTTCTTT. It codes for CASSPDRGTEAFF.

The chain is built from TRBV3-1 (or the pseudogene TRBV3-2) and TRBJ1-2; D call uncertain. Trimming took off 4 bases at V and 4 bases at J, with 13 bases between the two ends. The CDR3 is made up of 14 amino acids. CDR1 is LGHDT, CDR2 YNNKEL, per germline (reference sequence). The CDR3 DNA is TGTGCCAGCAGCCCTCGTCGGGGAACCTATGGCTACACCTTC. It encodes CASSPRRGTYGYTF.

As to this clone: One end of the junction fails to match germline, which may point to a read error. V is TRBV28 and J is TRBJ2-7; 16 bases agree with TRBD2. CDR3 length: 13 residues. Germline lookup yields CDR1 MDHEN and CDR2 SYDVKM. The CDR3 nucleotides are TGTGCCAGCAGTTTGGGACTAGCGGGAGGGCGGCACTTC. Its translation: CASSLGLAGGRHF.

This chain uses TRBV5-1 with TRBJ2-2; a possible D gene is TRBD2 (5 bases). Germline V gene sequence: CDR1 SGHRS, CDR2 YFSETQ. V lost 0 bases and J lost 1, with 7 bases in between. CDR3 length: 15 amino acids. CDR3 DNA sequence: TGCGCCAGCAGCTTGGAACTAGGGAACACCGGGGAGCTGTTTTTT. Its translation is CASSLELGNTGELFF.

The chain has TRBV6-5 and TRBJ2-7; 9 bases align to TRBD1. CDR1 and CDR2 from the germline V gene are MNHEY and SVGAGI. The CDR3 covers 14 residues. J was trimmed by 4 bases and V by 8 bases; bases with no gene match: 9. CDR3 sequence reads: CASRLRDRAYEQYF. CDR3 in DNA: TGTGCCAGCCGACTCCGGGACAGGGCGTACGAGCAGTACTTC.

The chain joins TRBV4-2 to TRBJ2-3; 7 nucleotides match TRBD2. Trimming took 2 bases from V and 4 from J; bases not matched to a gene: 12. The CDR3 extends over 17 amino acids. Germline assignment: CDR1 LGHNA and CDR2 YNFKEQ. The CDR3 here is CASSQILVTSYPDTQYF. Written as DNA, the CDR3 is TGTGCCAGCAGCCAAATCTTGGTGACTAGCTATCCAGATACGCAGTATTTT.

The rearrangement joins TRBV4-3 to TRBJ2-5; 10 nucleotides match TRBD2. Per the germline V gene, CDR1 is LGHNA and CDR2 is YSLEER. The CDR3 runs to 17 residues. Germline trimming cut 1 base from V and 2 bases from J; bases unmatched to any gene: 7. CDR3 in DNA: TGCGCCAGCAGCCAAGCGTGGACTAGCGGCCAACAAGAGACCCAGTACTTC. This sequence encodes CASSQAWTSGQQETQYF.

The chain is built from TRBV4-2 and TRBJ2-1; D gene ambiguous. Per germline, CDR1 LGHNA and CDR2 YNFKEQ. The CDR3 length is 14 residues. V lost 7 bases and J lost 0, with 10 bases in between. The CDR3 protein is CASTPGDSYNEQFF. CDR3 nucleotide sequence: TGTGCCAGCACCCCAGGTGACTCCTACAATGAGCAGTTCTTC.